These 17 T cell receptor beta chains were sequenced from one sample in a study of regulatory T cells in long-lasting Graves disease. Specified time point: newly diagnosed GD, antithyroid drugs for less than 3 months. Following extraction of RNA from PBMCs, that RNA was used to make the TCR library. HTBI primers from iRepertoire and Arm-PCR of CDR3 regions yielded the TCR beta libraries. MiXCR, applied by TCRdb to the multiplex PCR reads, yields one record per CDR3 protein. The table has 620,000 or so distinct CDR3 sequences, approximately 15% seen once. These sequences were also reported in another study, on T cells in Graves' hyperthyroidism and ophthalmopathy.

The starting material was peripheral blood mononuclear cells (PBMCs), obtained at new diagnosis, from a patient treated with antithyroid drugs. Source of these receptors: a woman in her twenties or thirties with Graves disease.

This clonotype was found many times. DNA of the CDR3: TGTGCCAGCAGCTTCCTTACCATTAGCAATCAGCCCCAGCATTTT. Residues: CASSFLTISNQPQHF. This sequence joins TRBV7-2 and TRBJ1-5, with D uncertain. The CDR3 length is 15 residues. V was cut by 3 bases and J by 0 bases, with 9 bases left in between. Germline-derived CDR1 and CDR2 are SGHTA and FQGNSA.

Ten or more counts support this clonotype. CDR3 protein: CASSPPLNTEAFF. CDR3 DNA sequence: TGTGCCAGCAGCCCCCCCTTGAACACTGAAGCTTTCTTT. V is TRBV28 and J is TRBJ1-1; D is uncertain. Germline CDR1 reads MDHEN; CDR2 reads SYDVKM. Trimming removed 6 bases from V and 0 bases from J, with 8 bases in between. This CDR3 is built from 13 residues.

This clonotype was observed many times. The chain has TRBV6-5 and TRBJ2-7, with D unclear. Trimming pared 4 bases from V and 5 bases from J, leaving 12 bases between. Germline V lookup: CDR1 MNHEY, CDR2 SVGAGI. CDR3 size: 13 residues. In nucleotides, the CDR3 is TGTGCCAGCAGTTCCTGGACCCAAAACGAGCAGTACTTC. As protein: CASSSWTQNEQYF.

V is TRBV6-5 and J is TRBJ1-4, with a tentative D call TRBD1 (5 bases). With 1 base removed from V and 6 bases from J, the gap between germline ends came to 9 bases. This CDR3 spans 14 amino acids. Per the germline V gene, CDR1 is MNHEY and CDR2 is SVGAGI. CDR3 sequence (DNA): TGTGCCAGCAGTTACTTGAGGGGTTATGAAAAACTGTTTTTT. Its translation is CASSYLRGYEKLFF.

On this clonotype: Because the CDR3's place on the DNA is in doubt, the DNA is left out and the CDR3 is given as listed by TCRdb. The rearrangement uses TRBV29-1 and TRBJ1-5. The CDR3 is 22 residues long, ends included. Germline CDR1 SQVTM, CDR2 ANQGSEA. CDR3 in amino acids: CSIYLCSVTSFRETYSNQPQHF.

This clonotype was counted many times. The chain couples TRBV7-2 to TRBJ2-7; D might be TRBD2 (6 bases). Germline CDR1 and CDR2: SGHTA and FQGNSA. The CDR3 has 14 amino acids. Trimming removed 3 bases from V and 0 bases from J, with 9 bases in between. CDR3 in amino acids: CASSLFGGSYEQYF. The DNA for the CDR3 is TGTGCCAGCAGCTTGTTCGGGGGCTCCTACGAGCAGTACTTC.

This clonotype was observed a few times. A clone one base away is much larger, so this may be a read error. The chain uses TRBV28 and TRBJ2-4; 8 bases match TRBD2. Germline V gene sequence: CDR1 MDHEN, CDR2 SYDVKM. This CDR3 contains 14 residues. Germline trimming cut 7 bases from V and 5 bases from J; bases unmatched to any gene: 7. Here the CDR3 DNA reads TGTGCCAGCATTTCCCGGGAGGGACAAAACATTCAGTACTTC. Protein product: CASISREGQNIQYF.

The chain carries TRBV5-4 and TRBJ2-2; the D gene is possibly TRBD2 (6 bases). Germline CDR1 and CDR2: SGHNT and YYREEE (reference sequence). The CDR3 is made up of 19 amino acids. V was cut by 6 bases and J by 0 bases, with 24 bases left in between. The CDR3 is CASNPGQRVNYANTGELFF. In DNA form, the CDR3 reads TGTGCCAGCAACCCAGGCCAGCGGGTAAACTACGCGAACACCGGGGAGCTGTTTTTT.

The chain uses TRBV19 and TRBJ2-2; D not certain. The CDR3 is made up of 13 amino acids. The germline V gene has CDR1 LNHDA and CDR2 SQIVND (reference sequence). V shed 2 bases and J shed 6 bases, with 7 bases lying between them. DNA for the CDR3: TGTGCCAGTAGTATAAGGACCTCCGGGGAGCTGTTTTTT. As protein: CASSIRTSGELFF.

V gene TRBV7-9 combines with J gene TRBJ2-1; D may be TRBD1 (7 bases). V lost 0 bases, J lost 1 base, and 13 bases lay in between. This CDR3 region has 17 residues. Per the germline V gene, CDR1 is SEHNR and CDR2 is FQNEAQ (reference sequence). Written as DNA, the CDR3 is TGTGCCAGCAGCTTAGCGCAGGGGGGCACATCCTACAATGAGCAGTTCTTC. Protein product: CASSLAQGGTSYNEQFF.

At least ten counts were recorded for this clonotype. The chain carries TRBV28 and TRBJ1-1; no definite D call. The CDR3 runs 14 residues. V was clipped by 8 bases and J by 3 bases, with 16 bases between them. CDR1 and CDR2 (germline): MDHEN, SYDVKM. The CDR3 here is CASYTTADYTEAFF. CDR3 bases: TGTGCCAGCTACACGACTGCGGATTACACTGAAGCTTTCTTT.

As concerns this clonotype: Just one base apart from a much larger clone, this may be a read error. This chain joins TRBV6-9 and TRBJ1-6; D is uncertain. Deletions cut 0 bases from V and 10 bases from J, with 19 bases between. Germline V lookup: CDR1 MNHGY, CDR2 SVAAGI. The CDR3 length is 17 residues. CDR3 DNA: TGTGCCAGCAGTTATTCCGTAAAAGAACTGGGAGAATCACCCCTCCACTTT. Its protein product is CASSYSVKELGESPLHF.

As concerns this clonotype: A much bigger clone sits one base away, suggesting this may be a read error. The chain has TRBV28 and TRBJ2-1; a possible D gene is TRBD1 (5 bases). The germline V gene encodes CDR1 MDHEN and CDR2 SYDVKM. The CDR3 covers 15 residues. CDR3 DNA sequence: TGTGCCAGCAGTTTGAGGCAGGGAAGAGGTAATGAGCGGTTCTTC. Translation: CASSLRQGRGNERFF.

This clonotype was counted ten times or more. This chain connects TRBV24-1 to TRBJ1-1; D gene ambiguous. The length of the CDR3 is 13 residues. Germline V CDR1 and CDR2: KGHDR, SFDVKD. The V end lost 3 bases, the J end lost 8 bases, and 12 bases lay between the germline ends. The CDR3 protein is CATSDGASTEAFF. Here the CDR3 DNA reads TGTGCCACCAGTGATGGCGCCTCGACAGAAGCTTTCTTT.

This clonotype was detected only a few times. The chain uses TRBV28 and TRBJ2-7; 9 bases map to TRBD1. Germline CDR1 and CDR2: MDHEN and SYDVKM. The V gene end was trimmed by 10 bases and the J gene end by 6 bases; junction bases not matched to a gene: 16. CDR3 length: 15 residues. CDR3 sequence: CATFKTGTGLGEQYF. The CDR3 DNA reads TGTGCCACCTTCAAAACCGGGACAGGGCTGGGCGAGCAGTACTTC.

The table lists this clonotype with many counts. The chain combines TRBV19 with TRBJ1-2, with 7 bases lining up with TRBD1. In germline, CDR1 is LNHDA, CDR2 SQIVND (reference sequence). This CDR3 is built from 15 residues. The V gene end was trimmed by 7 bases and the J gene end by 4 bases; junction bases not matched to a gene: 12. This CDR3 reads CASTSHGGQSYGYTF. The DNA for the CDR3 is TGTGCCAGTACCTCCCATGGGGGACAGAGCTATGGCTACACCTTC. The full variable domain, in which reference TRBV19 and TRBJ1-2 provide the parts outside the CDR3, is DGGITQSPKYLFRKEGQNVTLSCEQNLNHDAMYWYRQDPGQGLRLIYYSQIVNDFQKGDIAEGYSVSREKKESFPLTVTSAQKNPTAFYLCASTSHGGQSYGYTFGSGTRLTVV.

The rearrangement uses TRBV10-1 and TRBJ2-2, with a possible D match to TRBD2 (6 bases). Germline CDR1 is WNHNN and CDR2 is SYGVQD (reference sequence). The V end lost 2 bases, the J end lost 6 bases, and 13 bases lay between the germline ends. This CDR3 comprises 15 residues. CDR3 DNA sequence: TGCGCCAGCAGTGAGCCTAGCCGGGGGTCCGGGGAGCTGTTTTTT. The encoded protein is CASSEPSRGSGELFF.